This T cell receptor (beta chain) stems from a study of blood T cell repertoires in COVID-19. Turning to the study itself: Acute and convalescent COVID-19 specimens originated in the United States, Italy and Spain. PBMCs, B-cell-depleted T cells, or T cells were the source of the cDNA or gDNA that made up the material.

The protocol was immunoSEQ multiplex PCR, while the TCRdb copy is restricted to in-frame clones and leaves out a portion. This table has about 190,000 clones, less than 90% appearing once. Looked up from germline, CDR1 is KGHDR and CDR2 is SFDVKD. The V gene lost 2 bases and the J gene lost 0 bases, with 13 bases spanning the gap. This CDR3 contains 17 residues. The TCR was taken from a human donor in a cohort sampled during active COVID-19. V gene TRBV24-1 combines with J gene TRBJ2-1; D unclear. Sequencing was carried out using peripheral blood. The CDR3 reads CATSDSPPKSSYNEQFF. The CDR3 region has the DNA TGTGCCACCAGTGATTCCCCCCCAAAGAGCTCCTACAATGAGCAGTTCTTC.